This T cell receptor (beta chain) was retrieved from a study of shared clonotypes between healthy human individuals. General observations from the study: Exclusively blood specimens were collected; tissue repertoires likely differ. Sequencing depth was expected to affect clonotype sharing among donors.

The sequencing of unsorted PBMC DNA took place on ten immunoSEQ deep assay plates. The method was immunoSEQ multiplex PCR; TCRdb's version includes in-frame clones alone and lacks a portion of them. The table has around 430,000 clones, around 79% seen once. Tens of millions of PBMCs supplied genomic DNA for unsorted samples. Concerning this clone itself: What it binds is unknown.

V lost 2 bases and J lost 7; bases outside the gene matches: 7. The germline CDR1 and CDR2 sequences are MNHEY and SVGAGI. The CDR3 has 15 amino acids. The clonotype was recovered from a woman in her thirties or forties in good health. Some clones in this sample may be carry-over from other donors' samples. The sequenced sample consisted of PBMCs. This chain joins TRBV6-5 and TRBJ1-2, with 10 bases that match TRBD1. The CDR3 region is CASSYRDRGRLGYTF. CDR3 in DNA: TGTGCCAGCAGTTACAGGGACAGGGGCCGGCTTGGCTACACCTTC.